These 20 T cell receptor beta chains were all obtained from the same sample, sequenced in a study of blood T cells in healthy people across ages. Then a second PCR, running roughly 7 to 12 cycles, was carried out with a sample-barcoded 5' primer and a J-beta primer mix. In TCRdb, the 5' RACE reads were re-called with MiXCR into one record per CDR3 protein. The sample shows about 1,500,000 distinct CDR3 sequences, about 43% of them seen only once. The source material was blood. These TCRs come from a woman younger than 30 in good health.

This sequence joins TRBV12-3 or TRBV12-4 and TRBJ1-4; 8 bases are shared with TRBD1. The ends lost 6 bases at V and 0 bases at J; junction bases unmatched: 9. The CDR3 totals 17 residues. CDR3 coding DNA: TGTGCCAGCAGGGGGACAGGACCGAGTTCAACTAATGAAAAACTGTTTTTT. This codes for CASRGTGPSSTNEKLFF.

This clonotype was detected many times. The rearrangement links TRBV29-1 to TRBJ1-5, with D perhaps TRBD1 (5 bases). Germline V lookup: CDR1 SQVTM, CDR2 ANQGSEA. V lost 6 bases, J lost 0 bases, and 15 bases lay in between. The length of the CDR3 is 15 residues. CDR3 sequence: CSVGWGSDSNQPQHF. CDR3 nucleotides: TGCAGCGTGGGCTGGGGCAGCGATAGCAATCAGCCCCAGCATTTT.

The gene calls are TRBV7-9 and TRBJ2-1, with TRBD2 matching over 8 bases. The J call is uncertain, as TRBJ2-7 better fits the DNA end. The CDR3 is made up of 15 amino acids. The V gene's germline CDR1 is SEHNR and CDR2 FQNEAQ (reference sequence). The CDR3 region has the DNA TGTGCCAGCAGCTCTCGGCTAGCGGGTTACAATGAGCAGTACTTC. Translating it yields CASSSRLAGYNEQYF.

This chain joins TRBV20-1 and TRBJ2-2; D may match TRBD1 or TRBD2 (8 bases each). Germline V gene data show CDR1 as DFQATT and CDR2 as SNEGSKA (reference sequence). The CDR3 loop spans 15 amino acids. Deletions cut 6 bases from V and 4 bases from J, with 18 bases between. This CDR3 reads CSAPREGTGTGELFF. The CDR3 DNA reads TGCAGTGCCCCTCGGGAGGGGACAGGCACCGGGGAGCTGTTTTTT.

The chain recombines TRBV9 with TRBJ2-5, with no clear D. The CDR3 totals 15 residues. CDR1 is SGDLS and CDR2 is YYNGEE in the germline V gene. Trimming removed 3 bases at V and 2 bases at J, with 14 bases between. CDR3 nucleotides: TGTGCCAGCAGCGCCCAGAGCCGACTTCAAGAGACCCAGTACTTC. Amino acids: CASSAQSRLQETQYF.

V gene TRBV2 combines with J gene TRBJ2-1; possibly TRBD1 for D (5 bases). Germline lookup yields CDR1 SNHLY and CDR2 FYNNEI. The CDR3 sequence is 14 residues long. Trimming shortened V by 8 bases and J by 0 bases, and 11 bases separated the two germline ends. This CDR3 reads CASQDSVSYNEQFF. CDR3 in DNA: TGTGCCAGCCAAGACAGCGTCTCCTACAATGAGCAGTTCTTC.

This clonotype was counted only a few times. The gene calls are TRBV20-1 and TRBJ2-3, with unresolved D. This CDR3 has 16 residues. V dropped 0 bases and J dropped 2 bases, with 15 bases sitting between them. Germline values: CDR1 DFQATT, CDR2 SNEGSKA (reference sequence). This CDR3 reads CSARDSFLGLTDTQYF. CDR3 sequence (DNA): TGCAGTGCTAGAGACTCGTTCTTGGGTCTCACAGATACGCAGTATTTT.

V is TRBV6-6 and J is TRBJ2-3, with D unclear. In germline, CDR1 is MNHNY, CDR2 SVGAGI (reference sequence). The CDR3 length is 12 residues. Trimming stripped 0 bases from V and 11 bases from J, with 9 bases between. The CDR3 DNA reads as TGTGCCAGCAGTTACTCGACGGATTGGCAGTATTTT. Its protein is CASSYSTDWQYF.

V usage is TRBV4-1 and J usage is TRBJ1-1, with 7 positions matching TRBD1. The germline V gene encodes CDR1 MGHRA and CDR2 YSYEKL. The CDR3 is made up of 14 amino acids. Trimming removed 2 bases from V and 8 bases from J; junction bases left unmatched: 8. The CDR3 here is CASSQKDRPPEAFF. The CDR3 nucleotides are TGCGCCAGCAGCCAAAAGGACAGGCCTCCCGAAGCTTTCTTT.

The chain recombines TRBV7-2 with TRBJ1-3; 8 positions agree with TRBD1. Per germline, CDR1 SGHTA and CDR2 FQGNSA. The CDR3 loop spans 16 amino acids. Trimming removed 1 base from V and 6 bases from J; junction bases left unmatched: 8. The DNA of the CDR3 is TGTGCCAGCAGCTTAGGGACAGGGATAAGTGAAAACACCATATATTTT. Protein product: CASSLGTGISENTIYF.

In this sample, this clonotype turned up a few times. V and J are TRBV24-1 and TRBJ2-5; D may be TRBD2 (6 bases). The V gene lost 4 bases and the J gene lost 2 bases, with 16 bases spanning the gap. CDR1 is KGHDR, CDR2 SFDVKD, per germline. There are 16 residues in the CDR3. The CDR3 nucleotides are TGTGCCACCAGTGACTTCAGACTAGTGGGTCAAGAGACCCAGTACTTC. As protein: CATSDFRLVGQETQYF.

The chain employs TRBV5-1 and TRBJ2-7; D gene ambiguous. Trimming removed 6 bases at V and 6 bases at J, with 13 bases between. The CDR3 length is 12 residues. Germline values: CDR1 SGHRS, CDR2 YFSETQ. CDR3 sequence reads: CASTAGFGEQYF. The CDR3 nucleotides read TGCGCCAGCACCGCCGGATTTGGCGAGCAGTACTTC.

This clonotype was seen more than once but under ten times. The chain joins TRBV7-9 to TRBJ1-1; no clear D. The CDR3 runs 14 residues. In germline, CDR1 is SEHNR, CDR2 FQNEAQ (reference sequence). V shed 2 bases and J shed 0 bases, with 7 bases lying between them. In nucleotides, the CDR3 is TGTGCCAGCAGCTTATCGAGTCTGAACACTGAAGCTTTCTTT. Translating it yields CASSLSSLNTEAFF.

In its sample, this clonotype was seen a few times. The chain employs TRBV29-1 and TRBJ2-7, with 10 bases that match TRBD1. The ends lost 7 bases at V and 2 bases at J; junction bases unmatched: 11. This CDR3 has 15 residues. Germline CDR1 is SQVTM and CDR2 is ANQGSEA. CDR3 sequence reads: CSAAPGTGDAYEQYF. In DNA, the CDR3 is TGCAGCGCCGCGCCCGGGACAGGGGACGCCTACGAGCAGTACTTC.

The chain employs TRBV28 and TRBJ1-1; D might be TRBD1 (5 bases). The V and J ends lost 2 bases and 3 bases respectively, with 13 bases between them. The CDR3 extends over 15 amino acids. CDR1 and CDR2 (germline): MDHEN, SYDVKM. CDR3 DNA: TGTGCCAGCAGTTTACTGGGGCGGGTGGACACTGAAGCTTTCTTT. Translation gives CASSLLGRVDTEAFF.

This clonotype has just a few counts. The rearrangement links TRBV20-1 to TRBJ2-7, with no clear D. The CDR3 contains 14 residues. Deletions cut 2 bases from V and 2 bases from J, with 13 bases between. Looked up from germline, CDR1 is DFQATT and CDR2 is SNEGSKA (reference sequence). In nucleotides, the CDR3 is TGCAGTGCTAGATCCCTGGGTATAACCTACGAGCAGTACTTC. Translation: CSARSLGITYEQYF.

The rearrangement uses TRBV9 and TRBJ1-5; TRBD1 agrees at 8 bases. This CDR3 is 17 amino acids long. J lost 0 bases, V lost 4 bases, and 9 bases had no gene match. Germline V lookup: CDR1 SGDLS, CDR2 YYNGEE. The CDR3: CASSSGTGDHSNQPQHF. CDR3 in DNA: TGTGCCAGCAGCTCCGGGACAGGTGATCATAGCAATCAGCCCCAGCATTTT.

CDR3 sequence: CASSHPGQGRGEQYF. CDR3 nucleotide sequence: TGTGCCAGCAGCCATCCGGGACAGGGGCGCGGCGAGCAGTACTTC. This chain connects TRBV11-2 to TRBJ2-4; TRBD1 aligns across 10 bases. Gene TRBJ2-7 matches the end of the DNA better, so the J call may be wrong. CDR3 length: 15 amino acids. Germline V gene sequence: CDR1 SGHAT, CDR2 FQNNGV.

This clonotype was detected only a few times. The J gene is TRBJ2-5, the V gene TRBV29-1; D possibly corresponds to TRBD2 (5 bases). CDR3 length: 15 residues. V was shortened by 0 bases and J by 5 bases, with 16 bases between the two germline ends. From germline, CDR1 is SQVTM and CDR2 ANQGSEA. CDR3 sequence (DNA): TGCAGCGTTGAAGATTGGAGGAGCGGTCGGGAGACCCAGTACTTC. It specifies CSVEDWRSGRETQYF.

V and J are TRBV12-3 or TRBV12-4 and TRBJ2-7; either TRBD1 or TRBD2 may supply D (5 bases each). Trimming pared 1 base from V and 3 bases from J, leaving 16 bases between. The CDR3 sequence is 16 residues long. The CDR3 spells CASSLDRGTSNYEQYF. CDR3 nucleotides: TGTGCCAGCAGTTTAGACCGGGGCACTTCAAACTACGAGCAGTACTTC.